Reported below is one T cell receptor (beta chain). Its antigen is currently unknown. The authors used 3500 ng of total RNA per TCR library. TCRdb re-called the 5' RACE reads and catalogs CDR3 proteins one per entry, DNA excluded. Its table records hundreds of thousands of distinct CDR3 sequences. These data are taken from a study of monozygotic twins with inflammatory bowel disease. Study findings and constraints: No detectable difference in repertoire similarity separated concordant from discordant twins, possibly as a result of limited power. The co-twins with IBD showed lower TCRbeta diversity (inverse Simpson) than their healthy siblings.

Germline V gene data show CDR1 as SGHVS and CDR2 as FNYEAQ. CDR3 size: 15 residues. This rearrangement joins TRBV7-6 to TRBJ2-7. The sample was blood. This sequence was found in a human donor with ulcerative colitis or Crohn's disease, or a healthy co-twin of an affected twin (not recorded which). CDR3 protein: CASSPQYLGSYEQYF.